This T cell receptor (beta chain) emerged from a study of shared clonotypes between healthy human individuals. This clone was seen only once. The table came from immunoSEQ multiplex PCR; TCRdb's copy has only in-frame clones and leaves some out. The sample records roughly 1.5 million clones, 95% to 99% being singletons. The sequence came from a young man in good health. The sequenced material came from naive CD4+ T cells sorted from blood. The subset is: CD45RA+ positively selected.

CDR3 residues: CASYTGTGLGTEAFF. The CDR3 coding sequence is TGCGCCAGCTACACCGGGACAGGGCTTGGCACTGAAGCTTTCTTT. This sequence joins TRBV5-1 and TRBJ1-1; TRBD1 aligns across 9 bases. CDR1 is SGHRS, CDR2 YFSETQ, per germline. This CDR3 spans 15 amino acids. With V trimmed by 7 bases and J by 4 bases, 11 bases remained unmatched. The whole variable domain, remainder taken from reference TRBV5-1 and TRBJ1-1, is KAGVTQTPRYLIKTRGQQVTLSCSPISGHRSVSWYQQTPGQGLQFLFEYFSETQRNKGNFPGRFSGRQFSNSRSEMNVSTLELGDSALYLCASYTGTGLGTEAFFGQGTRLTVV.